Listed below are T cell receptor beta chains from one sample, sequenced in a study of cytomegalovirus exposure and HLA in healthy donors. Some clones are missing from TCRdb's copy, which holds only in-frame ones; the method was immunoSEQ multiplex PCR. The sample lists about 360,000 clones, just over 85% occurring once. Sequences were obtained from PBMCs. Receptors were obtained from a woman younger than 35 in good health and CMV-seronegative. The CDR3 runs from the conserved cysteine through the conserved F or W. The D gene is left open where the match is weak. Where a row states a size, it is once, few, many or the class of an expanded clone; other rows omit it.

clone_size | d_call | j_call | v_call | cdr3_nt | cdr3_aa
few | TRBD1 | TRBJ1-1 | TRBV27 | TGTGCCAGCAGTTTGACAGGGATGAACACTGAAGCTTTCTTT | CASSLTGMNTEAFF
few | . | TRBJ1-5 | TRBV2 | TGTGCCAGCAGTGTTCAGGGCAGAGGCAATCAGCCCCAGCATTTT | CASSVQGRGNQPQHF
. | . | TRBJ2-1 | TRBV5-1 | TGCGCCAGCGCGGCAAAAGGGGAGGACAATGAGCAGTTCTTC | CASAAKGEDNEQFF
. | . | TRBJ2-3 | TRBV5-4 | TGTGCCAGCAGCCAGGGGTCCTCAGATACGCAGTATTTT | CASSQGSSDTQYF
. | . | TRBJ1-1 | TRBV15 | TGTGCCACCAGCAGAGATACAGGGCCTGGGACTGAAGCTTTCTTT | CATSRDTGPGTEAFF
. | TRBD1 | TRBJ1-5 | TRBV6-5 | TGTGCCAGCAGAAGGCAGGGGGCAGAGCAGCCCCAGCATTTT | CASRRQGAEQPQHF
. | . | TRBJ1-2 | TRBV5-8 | TGTGCCAGCAGCTTCTCGTCCTCGAGCTATGGCTACACCTTC | CASSFSSSSYGYTF
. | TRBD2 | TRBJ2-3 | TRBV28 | TGTGCCAGCAGTTCCGCGGCTAGCGGGATACGGGATACGCAGTATTTT | CASSSAASGIRDTQYF
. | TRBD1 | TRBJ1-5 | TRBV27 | TGTGCCAGCAGTTTCTCCGGGACAGGGACCCAGCATTTT | CASSFSGTGTQHF
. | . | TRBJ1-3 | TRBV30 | TGTGCCTGGACGGCAGGGATAGGAAACACCATATATTTT | CAWTAGIGNTIYF
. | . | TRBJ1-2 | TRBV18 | TGTGCCAGCTCACTGCTACTCCTCTCACCACGGTCAGGAACTAACTATGGCTACACCTTC | CASSLLLLSPRSGTNYGYTF
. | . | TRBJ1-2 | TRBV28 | TGTGCCAGCAGTCTCCCTCTGACATATAACTATGGCTACACCTTC | CASSLPLTYNYGYTF
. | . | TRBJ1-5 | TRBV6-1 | TGTGCCAGCAGACTTTCGGAGGGCCCTAATCAGCCCCAGCATTTT | CASRLSEGPNQPQHF
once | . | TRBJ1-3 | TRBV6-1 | TGTGCCAGCCTTCGGGAGCCCTCTGGAAACACCATATATTTT | CASLREPSGNTIYF
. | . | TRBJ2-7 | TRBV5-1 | TGCGCCAGCAGCTTGGACAGCCTATTCTACGAGCAGTACTTC | CASSLDSLFYEQYF
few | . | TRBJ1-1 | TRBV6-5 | TGTGCCAGCAGTTACTCGGGGGGCACTGAAGCTTTCTTT | CASSYSGGTEAFF
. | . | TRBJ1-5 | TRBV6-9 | TGTCCACCCGCTTGGAGGGGCAATCAGCCCCAGCATTTT | CPPAWRGNQPQHF
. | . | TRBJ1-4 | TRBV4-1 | TGCGCCAGTACTAACAGGGCCCAAAATGAAAAACTGTTTTTT | CASTNRAQNEKLFF
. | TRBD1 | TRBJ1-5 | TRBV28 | TGTGCCAGCAGTTTCCACCTTTCTGGGGACAGGGGGCGCGGGTTGTTGGGCCTTAATCAGCCCCAGCATTTT | CASSFHLSGDRGRGLLGLNQPQHF
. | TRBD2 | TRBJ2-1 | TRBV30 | TGTGCCTCGGAAGGGAGCGGGAGGGCCAATGAGCAGTTCTTC | CASEGSGRANEQFF
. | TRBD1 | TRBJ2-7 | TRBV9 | TGTGCCAGCAGCGTAAGGGACAGGGGCGAGCAGTACTTC | CASSVRDRGEQYF